The rows below give T cell receptor beta chains drawn from one sample of a study of shared clonotypes between healthy human individuals. Repertoires were generated with immunoSEQ multiplex PCR, while TCRdb's copy carries only in-frame clones and drops some. The sample has 1.5 million to 2.5 million clones, less than 95% seen once. Sequencing was performed on naive CD8+ T cells sorted from blood. These receptors were collected from a man younger than 35 in good health. CDR3s include the opening cysteine and the closing phenylalanine or tryptophan. A D gene is named only where the DNA matches it firmly. Some rows have no size entry. The others give once, few or many, or a class for an expanded clone.

CDR3 DNA: TGTGCCAGCAGTCCACAGAACACCGGGGAGCTGTTTTTT; CDR3 protein: CASSPQNTGELFF; clone size: .; D gene: .; V gene: TRBV5-6; J gene: TRBJ2-2
CDR3 DNA: TGTGCCAGCAGTCCCGTTAGCACAGATACGCAGTATTTT; CDR3 protein: CASSPVSTDTQYF; clone size: once; D gene: .; V gene: TRBV27; J gene: TRBJ2-3
CDR3 DNA: TGTGCCAGTAGTATATCCGGCGGGTCTTACAATGAGCAGTTCTTC; CDR3 protein: CASSISGGSYNEQFF; clone size: .; D gene: .; V gene: TRBV19; J gene: TRBJ2-1
CDR3 DNA: TGTGCCAGCAGTTTAGGGACAGCCTACGAGCAGTACTTC; CDR3 protein: CASSLGTAYEQYF; clone size: .; D gene: TRBD1; V gene: TRBV27; J gene: TRBJ2-7
CDR3 DNA: TGTGCCAGCAGCTTATTGGAGAACACTGAAGCTTTCTTT; CDR3 protein: CASSLLENTEAFF; clone size: .; D gene: .; V gene: TRBV7-3; J gene: TRBJ1-1
CDR3 DNA: TGTGCCAGCAGCCCGGGCCGGGATTTCCCATACGAGCAGTACTTC; CDR3 protein: CASSPGRDFPYEQYF; clone size: .; D gene: .; V gene: TRBV7-2; J gene: TRBJ2-7
CDR3 DNA: TGTGCCAGCAGCCACGGGGGCTCCTACGAGCAGTACTTC; CDR3 protein: CASSHGGSYEQYF; clone size: once; D gene: .; V gene: TRBV14; J gene: TRBJ2-7
CDR3 DNA: TGTGCCAGCAGCCCGGGGACAGGGTATAGGCCCTACGAGCAGTACTTC; CDR3 protein: CASSPGTGYRPYEQYF; clone size: .; D gene: TRBD1; V gene: TRBV7-9; J gene: TRBJ2-7
CDR3 DNA: TGTGCCATCAGTCTCGACAGGACCTACGAGCAGTACTTC; CDR3 protein: CAISLDRTYEQYF; clone size: once; D gene: .; V gene: TRBV10-3; J gene: TRBJ2-7
CDR3 DNA: TGTGCCAGTAGTATTTCGGCAGGGGAGGTTTCCTACGAGCAGTACTTC; CDR3 protein: CASSISAGEVSYEQYF; clone size: .; D gene: .; V gene: TRBV19; J gene: TRBJ2-7
CDR3 DNA: TGTGCCAGCAGTCCCTCGGGGCCGGTCTCCTACGAGCAGTACTTC; CDR3 protein: CASSPSGPVSYEQYF; clone size: .; D gene: .; V gene: TRBV27; J gene: TRBJ2-7
CDR3 DNA: TGTGCTAGCAGCGACGCCCCGGGACAGGGAACTTACGCAGATACGCAGTATTTT; CDR3 protein: CASSDAPGQGTYADTQYF; clone size: few; D gene: TRBD1; V gene: TRBV7-7; J gene: TRBJ2-3
CDR3 DNA: TGTGCCAGCAGCTTAGGGACTACAGACTACGAGCAGTACTTC; CDR3 protein: CASSLGTTDYEQYF; clone size: .; D gene: .; V gene: TRBV7-6; J gene: TRBJ2-7
CDR3 DNA: TGTGCCAGCAGCTTAGGTCAGGCAGGTTGGGGGTCCTACGAGCAGTACTTC; CDR3 protein: CASSLGQAGWGSYEQYF; clone size: .; D gene: .; V gene: TRBV11-2; J gene: TRBJ2-7
CDR3 DNA: TGTGCCATCGAGGGACAGGGGCAAGAGACCCAGTACTTC; CDR3 protein: CAIEGQGQETQYF; clone size: .; D gene: TRBD1; V gene: TRBV2; J gene: TRBJ2-5
CDR3 DNA: TGCAGCGTTGAAGTTAATCTACGGCAGGGGAGAGGGTACGAGCAGTACTTC; CDR3 protein: CSVEVNLRQGRGYEQYF; clone size: .; D gene: .; V gene: TRBV29-1; J gene: TRBJ2-7
CDR3 DNA: TGCGCCAGCAGTTGGGGGAGCACTGAAGCTTTCTTT; CDR3 protein: CASSWGSTEAFF; clone size: .; D gene: .; V gene: TRBV4-3; J gene: TRBJ1-1
CDR3 DNA: TGCGCCAGCAGTGAGTCAGCGGGAGAGGGGAATGAGCAGTTCTTC; CDR3 protein: CASSESAGEGNEQFF; clone size: .; D gene: TRBD2; V gene: TRBV10-2; J gene: TRBJ2-1
CDR3 DNA: TGTGCCAGCAGCTTGACTGAATTCTACGAGCAGTACTTC; CDR3 protein: CASSLTEFYEQYF; clone size: .; D gene: .; V gene: TRBV7-2; J gene: TRBJ2-7
CDR3 DNA: TGTGCCAGCAGCCGTAGGACTAGCGGAACCACAGATACGCAGTATTTT; CDR3 protein: CASSRRTSGTTDTQYF; clone size: .; D gene: TRBD2; V gene: TRBV7-9; J gene: TRBJ2-3
CDR3 DNA: TGTGCCAGCAGCTTAACGGGACACGACTCCTACGAGCAGTACTTC; CDR3 protein: CASSLTGHDSYEQYF; clone size: .; D gene: .; V gene: TRBV7-9; J gene: TRBJ2-7
CDR3 DNA: TGTGCCTGGAGTATAAACACTGAAGCTTTCTTT; CDR3 protein: CAWSINTEAFF; clone size: few; D gene: .; V gene: TRBV30; J gene: TRBJ1-1
CDR3 DNA: TGTGCCAGCAGCGAATGGGATTTTAAGGATACGCAGTATTTT; CDR3 protein: CASSEWDFKDTQYF; clone size: .; D gene: .; V gene: TRBV9; J gene: TRBJ2-3
CDR3 DNA: TGCAGCGTGGGACTAAGCGACGAGCAGTACTTC; CDR3 protein: CSVGLSDEQYF; clone size: .; D gene: TRBD2; V gene: TRBV29-1; J gene: TRBJ2-7
CDR3 DNA: TGTGCCAGCAGTTTATCCTCCCAGGGTTCCCTTCCGCAGTATTTT; CDR3 protein: CASSLSSQGSLPQYF; clone size: .; D gene: .; V gene: TRBV28; J gene: TRBJ2-3
CDR3 DNA: TGTGCCAGCAGTCAGGGACAGGGGGCACCTGAAGCTTTCTTT; CDR3 protein: CASSQGQGAPEAFF; clone size: .; D gene: TRBD1; V gene: TRBV27; J gene: TRBJ1-1
CDR3 DNA: TGTGCCAGCTCACTGTTAGCGGGGTGGAATGAGCAGTTCTTC; CDR3 protein: CASSLLAGWNEQFF; clone size: .; D gene: TRBD2; V gene: TRBV18; J gene: TRBJ2-1
CDR3 DNA: TGTGCCAGCAGCAAAGGCGCAGTCTCTGGAAACACCATATATTTT; CDR3 protein: CASSKGAVSGNTIYF; clone size: .; D gene: .; V gene: TRBV21-1; J gene: TRBJ1-3
CDR3 DNA: TGTGCCAGCGGGCCGAGCTCCTACGAGCAGTACTTC; CDR3 protein: CASGPSSYEQYF; clone size: .; D gene: .; V gene: TRBV27; J gene: TRBJ2-7
CDR3 DNA: TGTGCCAGTAGGGGGGTGGGCTACACCTTC; CDR3 protein: CASRGVGYTF; clone size: .; D gene: .; V gene: TRBV19; J gene: TRBJ1-2
CDR3 DNA: TGTGCCAGCAGCTTAACCGGGACCTGGGAGACCCAGTACTTC; CDR3 protein: CASSLTGTWETQYF; clone size: .; D gene: .; V gene: TRBV6-5; J gene: TRBJ2-5
CDR3 DNA: TGTGCCAGCGGAATAAATAATGAGCAGTTCTTC; CDR3 protein: CASGINNEQFF; clone size: .; D gene: .; V gene: TRBV9; J gene: TRBJ2-1
CDR3 DNA: TGTGCCAGCAGATCGGGACAGTTCACTGAAGCTTTCTTT; CDR3 protein: CASRSGQFTEAFF; clone size: .; D gene: TRBD1; V gene: TRBV6-5; J gene: TRBJ1-1
CDR3 DNA: TGCGCCAGCAGCGACGATTCAGAGAACACTGAAGCTTTCTTT; CDR3 protein: CASSDDSENTEAFF; clone size: .; D gene: .; V gene: TRBV4-1; J gene: TRBJ1-1
CDR3 DNA: TGTGCCAGCAGCTTAGATTTGGCTAGCGGGGGGGCCAACAATGAGCAGTTCTTC; CDR3 protein: CASSLDLASGGANNEQFF; clone size: .; D gene: TRBD2; V gene: TRBV11-3; J gene: TRBJ2-1
CDR3 DNA: TGTGCCAGCAGTGAAGCGGGTAGCGATAGCACAGATACGCAGTATTTT; CDR3 protein: CASSEAGSDSTDTQYF; clone size: .; D gene: .; V gene: TRBV2; J gene: TRBJ2-3
CDR3 DNA: TGTGCCAGCAGCCTAGAGGGTCAAAGCAATGAGCAGTTCTTC; CDR3 protein: CASSLEGQSNEQFF; clone size: .; D gene: .; V gene: TRBV9; J gene: TRBJ2-1
CDR3 DNA: TGCGCCAGCAGCTTGGACGCAACGGCCGAAGAGACCCAGTACTTC; CDR3 protein: CASSLDATAEETQYF; clone size: .; D gene: .; V gene: TRBV5-1; J gene: TRBJ2-5
CDR3 DNA: TGTGCCAGTAGTATGTTCCAGGGGGCCTCCTACGAGCAGTACTTC; CDR3 protein: CASSMFQGASYEQYF; clone size: .; D gene: TRBD1; V gene: TRBV19; J gene: TRBJ2-7